These 5 T cell receptor beta chains originate from one sample sequenced in a study of shared clonotypes between healthy human individuals. The method was immunoSEQ multiplex PCR; TCRdb's version includes in-frame clones alone and lacks a portion of them. The repertoire includes 550,000 to 850,000 clones, around 74% of them detected once, and roughly 1.7% sits in the top ten. The sequencing sample was made of memory CD4+ T cells sorted from blood. Specified subset: CD45RA-negative fraction. The receptor source for this set is a woman in her twenties or thirties in good health.

This sequence joins TRBV5-1 and TRBJ1-4; D ambiguous. The V end lost 4 bases, the J end lost 7 bases, and 20 bases lay between the germline ends. The CDR3 spans 16 residues. Germline loops: CDR1 SGHRS, CDR2 YFSETQ. The CDR3 coding sequence is TGCGCCAGCAGCACCGATCCGACTTCTTCTCTTGAAAAACTGTTTTTT. Translated: CASSTDPTSSLEKLFF.

This clone has a handful of counts. V usage is TRBV5-1 and J usage is TRBJ2-5; TRBD1 agrees at 9 bases. V lost 4 bases and J lost 5; bases outside the gene matches: 9. The CDR3 has 15 amino acids. Germline V CDR1 and CDR2: SGHRS, YFSETQ. CDR3 loop: CASSPQGALGETQYF. The CDR3 bases are TGCGCCAGCAGCCCACAGGGGGCTCTAGGGGAGACCCAGTACTTC.

V usage is TRBV28 and J usage is TRBJ2-3, with D possibly matching TRBD2 (6 bases). Trimming cost V 2 bases and J 7 bases, with 13 bases left between them. Germline values: CDR1 MDHEN, CDR2 SYDVKM. The CDR3 loop spans 14 amino acids. CDR3 residues: CASSLAGPPHTQYF. CDR3 nucleotides: TGTGCCAGCAGTTTAGCGGGACCCCCACATACGCAGTATTTT.

The V and J genes are TRBV29-1 and TRBJ2-7; 14 nucleotides align to TRBD2. The CDR3 has 17 residues. The V gene end was trimmed by 5 bases and the J gene end by 0 bases; junction bases not matched to a gene: 9. Germline CDR1 reads SQVTM; CDR2 reads ANQGSEA. The CDR3 nucleotides are TGCAGCGTTACGGGACTAGCGGGAGAGGGACTCTCCTACGAGCAGTACTTC. Protein sequence: CSVTGLAGEGLSYEQYF.

The V gene is TRBV7-9, the J gene TRBJ1-4, with D hard to call. There are 14 residues in the CDR3. Germline V gene data show CDR1 as SEHNR and CDR2 as FQNEAQ (reference sequence). The V and J ends lost 3 bases and 7 bases respectively, with 12 bases between them. The CDR3 DNA sequence: TGTGCCAGCAGCTTTCAATCGTCGAGTGAAAAACTGTTTTTT. As protein: CASSFQSSSEKLFF.